These T cell receptor beta chains were read from a single sample in a study of tumor-infiltrating lymphocytes in oesophageal squamous cell carcinoma. TCRdb used MiXCR to reprocess the PCR reads, holding one entry per CDR3 protein. The table has 15,000 to 20,000 distinct CDR3 sequences, 50% seen once. The sample comprised esophageal tumor tissue. The receptors derive from a male donor with esophageal squamous cell carcinoma. CDR3s include the opening cysteine and the closing phenylalanine or tryptophan. Fields, in order: CDR3 length, clone size, J gene, D gene, V gene, CDR3 DNA, CDR3 protein. The D gene is left open where the match is weak. Some rows mark clone size as missing; the rest say once, few, many or name a class of expanded clone.

len: 16; abundance: NA; j_gene: TRBJ2-3; d_gene: TRBD2; v_gene: TRBV10-3; CDR3nt: TGTGCCATCAGTGATCCCCGGGAGGACCTCACAGATACGCAGTATTTT; CDR3aa: CAISDPREDLTDTQYF
len: 13; abundance: few; j_gene: TRBJ1-5; d_gene: NA; v_gene: TRBV6-2/TRBV6-3; CDR3nt: TGTGCCAGCAGTTATACGGCGAATCAGCCCCAGCATTTT; CDR3aa: CASSYTANQPQHF
len: 17; abundance: NA; j_gene: TRBJ2-1; d_gene: NA; v_gene: TRBV12-3/TRBV12-4; CDR3nt: TGTGCCAGCAGTTTTGCAGTGGGTGGGGGGGGCGATTCACCCCTCCACTTC; CDR3aa: CASSFAVGGGGDSPLHF
len: 18; abundance: few; j_gene: TRBJ2-7; d_gene: TRBD2; v_gene: TRBV7-2; CDR3nt: TGTGCCAGCAGCTTAGCGCTGTCTAGCGGGAGTATAGGCTACGAGCAGTACTTC; CDR3aa: CASSLALSSGSIGYEQYF
len: 14; abundance: many; j_gene: TRBJ1-4; d_gene: NA; v_gene: TRBV7-9; CDR3nt: TGTGCCAGCAGCTTCCGGTGGGGCCAGGGAAAACTGTTTTTT; CDR3aa: CASSFRWGQGKLFF
len: 12; abundance: NA; j_gene: TRBJ2-1; d_gene: NA; v_gene: TRBV24-1; CDR3nt: TGTGCCACCAGTGGGGCGGTGGGGGAGCAGTTCTTC; CDR3aa: CATSGAVGEQFF
len: 15; abundance: NA; j_gene: TRBJ2-5; d_gene: TRBD1; v_gene: TRBV7-2; CDR3nt: TGTGCCAGCAGCTTAGCCGGGACAGGGGAGGAGACCCAGTACTTC; CDR3aa: CASSLAGTGEETQYF
len: 15; abundance: NA; j_gene: TRBJ2-3; d_gene: NA; v_gene: TRBV12-3/TRBV12-4; CDR3nt: TGTGCCAGCAGGGGGAGAGGGGTAGGACCAGATACGCAGTATTTT; CDR3aa: CASRGRGVGPDTQYF
len: 15; abundance: NA; j_gene: TRBJ2-1; d_gene: TRBD2; v_gene: TRBV6-2/TRBV6-3; CDR3nt: TGTGCCAGCAGTTGGGGACTAGCGGACTACAATGAGCAGTTCTTC; CDR3aa: CASSWGLADYNEQFF
len: 14; abundance: medium-sized; j_gene: TRBJ2-7; d_gene: NA; v_gene: TRBV6-1; CDR3nt: TGTGCCAGCAACACGGAATCAAGCTCCTACGAGCAGTACTTC; CDR3aa: CASNTESSSYEQYF
len: 15; abundance: NA; j_gene: TRBJ2-3; d_gene: NA; v_gene: TRBV7-9; CDR3nt: TGTGCCAGCAGCTTGAAAGCGGCCCACACAGATACGCAGTATTTT; CDR3aa: CASSLKAAHTDTQYF
len: 18; abundance: NA; j_gene: TRBJ2-1; d_gene: TRBD2; v_gene: TRBV7-4; CDR3nt: TGTGCCAGCAGCTTCTGGGACACCACTAGCGGCCTATACAATGAGCAGTTCTTC; CDR3aa: CASSFWDTTSGLYNEQFF
len: 13; abundance: NA; j_gene: TRBJ1-1; d_gene: NA; v_gene: TRBV11-2; CDR3nt: TGTGCCAACCCTAGTCCTGGGAACACTGAAGCTTTCTTT; CDR3aa: CANPSPGNTEAFF